The 26 T cell receptor beta chains presented below share a single source sample, sequenced in a study of OX40 agonist ivuxolimab in advanced cancers. The table came from immunoSEQ multiplex PCR; TCRdb's copy has only in-frame clones and leaves some out. The profile shows 50,000 to 55,000 clones, about 81% of them singletons. Sequencing used CD4+ or CD8+ T cells sorted from blood, obtained in a trial of the OX40 agonist ivuxolimab. All receptors come from an adult with an advanced solid tumor such as melanoma, head and neck, liver or kidney cancer.

The rearrangement joins TRBV27 to TRBJ2-2; tentatively, D is TRBD1 (5 bases). V was pared by 11 bases and J by 5 bases, with 27 bases between. CDR3 length: 17 residues. Germline values: CDR1 MNHEY, CDR2 SMNVEV (reference sequence). For the CDR3, the DNA is TGTGCCCACAGGACCGGCCGAACTATCTATATAACCGGGGAGCTGTTTTTT. Its translation is CAHRTGRTIYITGELFF.

The rearrangement joins TRBV7-9 to TRBJ1-1, with D uncertain. Germline CDR1 is SEHNR and CDR2 is FQNEAQ (reference sequence). Trimming cost V 1 base and J 6 bases, with 9 bases left between them. This CDR3 has 13 amino acids. DNA of the CDR3: TGTGCCAGCAGCTTAGGGCCGAGCGCTGAAGCTTTCTTT. Its protein product is CASSLGPSAEAFF.

About this clone: Other DNA sequences from this sample encode an identical CDR3 as well. This chain links TRBV20-1 with TRBJ1-2, with 7 nucleotides matching TRBD1. CDR1 DFQATT and CDR2 SNEGSKA come from the germline V gene (reference sequence). V was clipped by 4 bases and J by 8 bases; unmatched bases: 4. This CDR3 spans 11 amino acids. This CDR3 is CSATQGVGYTF. The CDR3 bases are TGCAGTGCTACGCAGGGGGTCGGCTACACCTTC.

CDR3 region: CASSLDGRREVDTQYF. CDR3 bases: TGCGCCAGCAGCTTGGACGGGCGGCGTGAGGTAGATACGCAGTATTTT. V is TRBV5-1 and J is TRBJ2-3, with unresolved D. The CDR3 runs 16 residues. In germline, CDR1 is SGHRS, CDR2 YFSETQ. V gave up 0 bases and J gave up 5 bases, with 16 bases separating them.

This clone has a handful of counts. The chain combines TRBV10-3 with TRBJ1-2, with D unresolved. Trimming shortened V by 0 bases and J by 4 bases, and 6 bases separated the two germline ends. The CDR3 loop spans 13 amino acids. CDR1 is ENHRY, CDR2 SYGVKD, per germline. CDR3 DNA sequence: TGTGCCATCAGTGAGTCATGGGGCTATGGCTACACCTTC. Protein sequence: CAISESWGYGYTF.

The V gene is TRBV5-1, the J gene TRBJ2-7; a weak D match, TRBD2 (5 bases). This CDR3 comprises 13 residues. Trimming took 3 bases from V and 0 from J, leaving 7 bases between them. Germline CDR1 SGHRS, CDR2 YFSETQ. The CDR3 spells CASSWESSYEQYF. The CDR3 region has the DNA TGCGCCAGCAGCTGGGAGAGCTCCTACGAGCAGTACTTC.

This clone was counted only a few times. V usage is TRBV6-1 and J usage is TRBJ1-2; D unclear. CDR3 length: 12 amino acids. CDR1 is MNHNS and CDR2 is SASEGT in the germline V gene. Deletions cut 0 bases from V and 8 bases from J, with 7 bases between. This CDR3 is CASSEAGGGYTF. The DNA of the CDR3 is TGTGCCAGCAGTGAAGCGGGTGGGGGCTACACCTTC.

The chain combines TRBV11-2 with TRBJ2-2, with D possibly TRBD1 on 6 matching bases. Deletions cut 5 bases from V and 7 bases from J, with 14 bases between. The CDR3 has 14 amino acids. CDR1 and CDR2 (germline): SGHAT, FQNNGV. The chain's CDR3 is CASSAARGGGELFF. The CDR3 DNA reads TGTGCCAGCAGCGCAGCCAGGGGCGGCGGGGAGCTGTTTTTT.

The rearrangement joins TRBV5-6 to TRBJ2-5; D is tentatively TRBD1 or TRBD2 (5 bases each). Trimming left V 5 bases short and J 4 bases short, with 15 bases between. CDR1 SGHDT and CDR2 YYEEEE come from the germline V gene. The CDR3 has 14 amino acids. CDR3 bases: TGTGCCAGCAGTTCCCAGGGCGGAGGAGAGACCCAGTACTTC. Translated, it gives CASSSQGGGETQYF.

The rearrangement joins TRBV19 to TRBJ1-2; the D gene is possibly TRBD1 (5 bases). This CDR3 region has 14 residues. Trimming pared 3 bases from V and 3 bases from J, leaving 11 bases between. Germline V gene lookup returns CDR1 LNHDA and CDR2 SQIVND (reference sequence). In nucleotides, the CDR3 is TGTGCCAGTAGTATCGGCAGGGAGGACTATGGCTACACCTTC. Amino acid sequence: CASSIGREDYGYTF.

This rearrangement joins TRBV7-2 to TRBJ1-4, with 8 nucleotides matching TRBD1. The CDR3 spans 15 residues. The junction had 6 bases not matched to a gene; V was cut back by 4 bases and J by 5 bases. CDR1 and CDR2 (germline): SGHTA, FQGNSA. Here the CDR3 reads CASSSPTGENEKLFF. The CDR3 nucleotides read TGTGCCAGCAGCTCTCCGACAGGGGAGAATGAAAAACTGTTTTTT.

This clone was recorded once. The V call is TRBV14, the J call TRBJ2-7, with D possibly matching TRBD1 (5 bases). This CDR3 is built from 14 residues. Germline CDR1 and CDR2: SGHDN and FVKESK. V was trimmed by 4 bases and J by 0 bases, leaving 10 bases between them. The CDR3 here is CASSPRTPSYEQYF. The CDR3, as DNA: TGTGCCAGCAGCCCTCGGACACCCTCCTACGAGCAGTACTTC.

CDR3 in amino acids: CASLLGPGNGYTF. The CDR3 nucleotides read TGTGCCAGCCTATTGGGACCGGGAAATGGCTACACCTTC. This chain connects TRBV5-6 to TRBJ1-2, with D possibly matching TRBD1 (5 bases). The CDR3 spans 13 residues. V lost 7 bases and J 6 bases, leaving 16 bases between the germline ends. Germline assignment: CDR1 SGHDT and CDR2 YYEEEE. Filled out from reference TRBV5-6 and TRBJ1-2, the complete variable domain reads DAGVTQSPTHLIKTRGQQVTLRCSPKSGHDTVSWYQQALGQGPQFIFQYYEEEERQRGNFPDRFSGHQFPNYSSELNVNALLLGDSALYLCASLLGPGNGYTFGSGTRLTVV.

The chain has TRBV5-1 and TRBJ1-1, with D uncertain. V was trimmed by 5 bases and J by 0 bases, leaving 14 bases between them. CDR1 SGHRS and CDR2 YFSETQ come from the germline V gene. CDR3 length equals 15 residues. CDR3 residues: CASSPTPKVNTEAFF. CDR3 coding DNA: TGCGCCAGCAGTCCCACCCCGAAGGTGAACACTGAAGCTTTCTTT. Filled out from reference TRBV5-1 and TRBJ1-1, the complete variable domain reads KAGVTQTPRYLIKTRGQQVTLSCSPISGHRSVSWYQQTPGQGLQFLFEYFSETQRNKGNFPGRFSGRQFSNSRSEMNVSTLELGDSALYLCASSPTPKVNTEAFFGQGTRLTVV.

V gene TRBV2 combines with J gene TRBJ2-3; perhaps TRBD2 as D (7 bases). Trimming pared 7 bases from V and 2 bases from J, leaving 10 bases between. In germline, CDR1 is SNHLY, CDR2 FYNNEI. The CDR3 has 13 amino acids. In nucleotides, the CDR3 is TGTGCCAGCACGCGGGGGCTCACAGATACGCAGTATTTT. The encoded protein is CASTRGLTDTQYF. Drawing the rest from reference TRBV2 and TRBJ2-3, the complete variable domain is EPEVTQTPSHQVTQMGQEVILRCVPISNHLYFYWYRQILGQKVEFLVSFYNNEISEKSEIFDDQFSVERPDGSNFTLKIRSTKLEDSAMYFCASTRGLTDTQYFGPGTRLTVL.

The chain employs TRBV14 and TRBJ2-3; maybe TRBD2 (6 bases). Per the germline V gene, CDR1 is SGHDN and CDR2 is FVKESK. Trimming took 4 bases from V and 6 from J, leaving 8 bases between them. The CDR3 has 12 amino acids. The CDR3 nucleotides are TGTGCCAGCAGCCCGGGACTCGATACGCAGTATTTT. It specifies CASSPGLDTQYF.

In nucleotides, the CDR3 is TGCGCCAGCAGCCAAGAATCAGGGGGAGGACAAGAGACCCAGTACTTC. Its translation: CASSQESGGGQETQYF. J is TRBJ2-5 and V is TRBV4-1, with a weak D call TRBD1 (7 bases). Deletions cut 0 bases from V and 2 bases from J, with 13 bases between. Germline CDR1 and CDR2: MGHRA and YSYEKL. CDR3 size: 16 residues.

This chain links TRBV27 with TRBJ2-7; 8 nucleotides line up with TRBD2. Germline V gives CDR1 MNHEY, CDR2 SMNVEV (reference sequence). This CDR3 region has 15 residues. Trimming removed 6 bases from V and 2 bases from J; junction bases left unmatched: 9. The CDR3 loop reads CASSPGGGLPYEQYF. The CDR3, as DNA: TGTGCCAGCAGCCCTGGCGGGGGGCTCCCCTACGAGCAGTACTTC.

V and J are TRBV7-6 and TRBJ1-5, with a tentative D call TRBD1 (5 bases). The CDR3 runs 14 residues. V was cut by 1 base and J by 3 bases, with 7 bases left in between. Germline CDR1 and CDR2: SGHVS and FNYEAQ. CDR3 in amino acids: CASSLVGDNQPQHF. CDR3 sequence (DNA): TGTGCCAGCAGCTTAGTGGGGGACAATCAGCCCCAGCATTTT.

The rearrangement joins TRBV6-1 to TRBJ1-2; 9 bases fit TRBD1. The CDR3 spans 14 residues. The junction had 8 bases not matched to a gene; V was cut back by 8 bases and J by 4 bases. CDR1 and CDR2 from the germline V gene are MNHNS and SASEGT. The CDR3: CASAPTGGIYGYTF. In DNA form, the CDR3 reads TGTGCCAGCGCTCCGACAGGGGGTATCTATGGCTACACCTTC.

The chain joins TRBV11-2 to TRBJ2-1; D call uncertain. Germline assignment: CDR1 SGHAT and CDR2 FQNNGV. There are 15 residues in the CDR3. Trimming left V 0 bases short and J 2 bases short, with 8 bases between. The CDR3 protein is CASSLDRLAYNEQFF. As DNA, the CDR3 is TGTGCCAGCAGCTTAGATAGGCTAGCCTACAATGAGCAGTTCTTC.

The gene calls are TRBV19 and TRBJ1-5; 9 nucleotides align to TRBD1. After removal of 6 bases from V and 0 bases from J, the junction contained 6 bases not matched to a gene. Germline V gene data show CDR1 as LNHDA and CDR2 as SQIVND (reference sequence). The CDR3 loop spans 16 amino acids. Here the CDR3 reads CASRPGTGRSNQPQHF. CDR3 DNA: TGTGCCAGTAGACCCGGGACAGGGCGTAGCAATCAGCCCCAGCATTTT.

The chain combines TRBV10-3 with TRBJ1-6; possibly TRBD1 for D (5 bases). Germline V gene data show CDR1 as ENHRY and CDR2 as SYGVKD. The CDR3 has 15 residues. Trimming stripped 5 bases from V and 6 bases from J, with 14 bases between. CDR3 nucleotides: TGTGCCATCAGTCCGGGCGGGGGAGGTAATTCACCCCTCCACTTT. Translation: CAISPGGGGNSPLHF.

This chain connects TRBV9 to TRBJ2-2; D is perhaps TRBD1 (6 bases). Germline V gives CDR1 SGDLS, CDR2 YYNGEE. The CDR3 consists of 15 residues. The ends were cut back, 3 bases at V and 1 base at J, with 10 bases in the middle. CDR3 residues: CASSDGTKNTGELFF. The CDR3 DNA reads TGTGCCAGCAGCGACGGGACAAAGAACACCGGGGAGCTGTTTTTT.

The chain uses TRBV2 and TRBJ2-2, with 7 bases lining up with TRBD2. This CDR3 comprises 15 residues. V lost 8 bases, J lost 4 bases, and 10 bases stayed unmatched. Germline CDR1 reads SNHLY; CDR2 reads FYNNEI. CDR3 DNA: TGTGCCAGCCGAAGACTAGCTGGGTCCACCGGGGAGCTGTTTTTT. This encodes CASRRLAGSTGELFF. The full variable domain, with the rest looked up from reference TRBV2 and TRBJ2-2, is EPEVTQTPSHQVTQMGQEVILRCVPISNHLYFYWYRQILGQKVEFLVSFYNNEISEKSEIFDDQFSVERPDGSNFTLKIRSTKLEDSAMYFCASRRLAGSTGELFFGEGSRLTVL.

This clone was seen a few times. As DNA, the CDR3 is TGTGCCAGCCGGGACCCTAACTATGGCTACACCTTC. Protein: CASRDPNYGYTF. The rearrangement uses TRBV19 and TRBJ1-2; D is possibly TRBD1 (5 bases). This CDR3 is 12 amino acids long. The germline V and J ends were trimmed by 9 bases and 0 bases, with 8 bases remaining between them. CDR1 and CDR2 (germline): LNHDA, SQIVND (reference sequence).